The 27 T cell receptor beta chains below were found in one sample sequenced in a study of T cell repertoires in cytomegalovirus infection. In TCRdb, the reads were re-called with MiXCR into one record per CDR3 protein. The sample has some 230,000 distinct CDR3 sequences, 22% seen once. Sequences were obtained from CD8+ T cells from PBMCs. These receptors were collected from a human donor in good health (CMV status not recorded). Some clones in this sample may be carry-over from other donors' samples.

This clonotype occurred a few times. V usage is TRBV20-1 and J usage is TRBJ2-2; TRBD2 might be the D (6 bases). In germline, CDR1 is DFQATT, CDR2 SNEGSKA (reference sequence). V was pared by 6 bases and J by 5 bases, with 16 bases between. This CDR3 region has 14 residues. For the CDR3, the DNA is TGCAGTGCCCGGAAGGCGGGGATAACCGGGGAGCTGTTTTTT. Residues: CSARKAGITGELFF.

At least ten counts were recorded for this clonotype. The V and J genes are TRBV7-2 and TRBJ1-5; D gene unclear. Trimming pared 1 base from V and 0 bases from J, leaving 10 bases between. The CDR3 extends over 16 amino acids. The germline gives CDR1 SGHTA, CDR2 FQGNSA. The CDR3 DNA reads as TGTGCCAGCAGCTTAGTAACGGATTATAGCAATCAGCCCCAGCATTTT. This translates into CASSLVTDYSNQPQHF.

The table lists this clonotype with a few counts. This chain joins TRBV28 and TRBJ1-5; weak D call: TRBD1 (5 bases). In germline, CDR1 is MDHEN, CDR2 SYDVKM. Trimming shortened V by 8 bases and J by 0 bases, and 14 bases separated the two germline ends. The CDR3 consists of 15 residues. The CDR3 DNA is TGTGCCAGCTACCCGGGGGAGTATAGCAATCAGCCCCAGCATTTT. Translation gives CASYPGEYSNQPQHF.

This clonotype was observed at least ten times. This rearrangement joins TRBV7-9 to TRBJ1-3; 8 bases line up with TRBD1. The CDR3 contains 15 residues. The germline V gene has CDR1 SEHNR and CDR2 FQNEAQ (reference sequence). Unmatched junction bases numbered 8, after V lost 2 bases and J lost 8 bases. The CDR3 region has the DNA TGTGCCAGCAGCTTAAGGGGCGACAGGGGAGACACCATATATTTT. The encoded protein is CASSLRGDRGDTIYF.

The chain carries TRBV28 and TRBJ2-7; D not resolved. Germline loops: CDR1 MDHEN, CDR2 SYDVKM. The CDR3 contains 14 residues. Trimming removed 2 bases at V and 5 bases at J, with 13 bases between. In DNA, the CDR3 is TGTGCCAGCAGTTTAGTTCTAGTTTTGGACGAGCAGTACTTC. Its protein is CASSLVLVLDEQYF. The full variable domain, its missing parts supplied by reference TRBV28 and TRBJ2-7, is DVKVTQSSRYLVKRTGEKVFLECVQDMDHENMFWYRQDPGLGLRLIYFSYDVKMKEKGDIPEGYSVSREKKERFSLILESASTNQTSMYLCASSLVLVLDEQYFGPGTRLTVT.

This clonotype has just a few counts. V is TRBV30 and J is TRBJ2-1, with 14 positions matching TRBD2. The V and J ends lost 4 bases and 8 bases, in that order; junction bases with no gene match: 7. The CDR3 extends over 15 amino acids. Germline V lookup: CDR1 GTSNPN, CDR2 SVGIG (reference sequence). In nucleotides, the CDR3 is TGTGCCTGGACGAAGGGACTAGCGGGGGTCGATGAGCAGTTCTTC. It translates to CAWTKGLAGVDEQFF.

This rearrangement joins TRBV6-8 to TRBJ2-1; tentative D call: TRBD2 (6 bases). The CDR3 is 15 residues long. Trimming cost V 5 bases and J 0 bases, with 11 bases left between them. Germline-derived CDR1 and CDR2 are MNHGY and SAAAGT. The CDR3 spells CASSRAGLSYNEQFF. The CDR3 region has the DNA TGTGCCAGCAGTAGGGCGGGGCTCTCCTACAATGAGCAGTTCTTC.

This clonotype was observed many times. The genes are TRBV28 and TRBJ1-1; TRBD1 matches at 8 bases. The V gene end was trimmed by 6 bases and the J gene end by 11 bases; junction bases not matched to a gene: 11. Germline CDR1 and CDR2: MDHEN and SYDVKM. The CDR3 has 13 residues. The CDR3 DNA follows: TGTGCCAGCAGCTACGGACAGGGCCTCACGGCTTTCTTT. It specifies CASSYGQGLTAFF.

J is TRBJ1-1 and V is TRBV9, with 9 bases aligning to TRBD1. The CDR3 is 14 amino acids. V lost 3 bases to trimming and J lost 1 base; unmatched junction nucleotides: 1. Germline CDR1 reads SGDLS; CDR2 reads YYNGEE. The CDR3 coding sequence is TGTGCCAGCAGCGGGGGACAGGGGAACACTGAAGCTTTCTTT. It translates to CASSGGQGNTEAFF.

This clonotype was counted ten times or more. The rearrangement joins TRBV7-3 to TRBJ2-3; D tentatively fits TRBD1 or TRBD2 (6 bases each). The V end was cut by 4 bases, the J end by 1 base, with 9 bases between. The CDR3 extends over 14 amino acids. Germline values: CDR1 SGHTA, CDR2 FQGTGA. CDR3 sequence reads: CASSWGAGTDTQYF. The DNA of the CDR3 is TGTGCCAGCAGCTGGGGGGCCGGCACAGATACGCAGTATTTT.

This clonotype came up many times. The rearrangement links TRBV19 to TRBJ2-1; D not resolved. The CDR3 is made up of 14 amino acids. The germline V and J ends were trimmed by 5 bases and 6 bases, with 14 bases remaining between them. Germline loops: CDR1 LNHDA, CDR2 SQIVND (reference sequence). The CDR3: CASSSLIPINEQFF. CDR3 sequence (DNA): TGTGCCAGTAGTTCCCTGATTCCTATCAATGAGCAGTTCTTC.

This clonotype was seen ten or more times. V usage is TRBV7-6 and J usage is TRBJ1-4; D may be TRBD1 (6 bases). This CDR3 is 13 amino acids long. Germline V lookup: CDR1 SGHVS, CDR2 FNYEAQ. Trimming shortened V by 5 bases and J by 7 bases, and 11 bases separated the two germline ends. Here the CDR3 reads CASSRRQAEKLFF. CDR3 in DNA: TGTGCCAGCAGCAGGCGACAGGCTGAAAAACTGTTTTTT. The full variable domain, its missing parts supplied by reference TRBV7-6 and TRBJ1-4, is GAGVSQSPRYKVTKRGQDVALRCDPISGHVSLYWYRQALGQGPEFLTYFNYEAQQDKSGLPNDRFSAERPEGSISTLTIQRTEQRDSAMYRCASSRRQAEKLFFGSGTQLSVL.

The chain uses TRBV5-7 and TRBJ2-3; 8 bases agree with TRBD2. TRBV5-7 is identified as an open reading frame with a role that is uncertain. This CDR3 spans 14 amino acids. V trimming: 6 bases; J trimming: 2 bases; junction bases outside the gene matches: 5. The CDR3 nucleotides are TGTGCCAGCACCCCGGGGGGGGACACAGATACGCAGTATTTT. This codes for CASTPGGDTDTQYF.

Only a few counts were recorded for this clonotype. The chain carries TRBV7-2 and TRBJ2-3, with 12 bases that match TRBD2. The CDR3 is 15 amino acids. The trim removed 5 bases at V and 4 bases at J, leaving 4 bases unmatched. Germline-derived CDR1 and CDR2 are SGHTA and FQGNSA. CDR3 residues: CASSLLAGGADTQYF. DNA for the CDR3: TGTGCCAGCAGCCTACTAGCGGGGGGCGCAGATACGCAGTATTTT.

This clonotype was recorded a few times. V and J are TRBV4-1 and TRBJ1-2; the match to TRBD1 covers 8 bases. The CDR3 spans 14 residues. CDR1 is MGHRA, CDR2 YSYEKL, per germline. V was clipped by 4 bases and J by 9 bases; unmatched bases: 10. The CDR3 spells CASSRFNGDRRYTF. The CDR3 coding sequence is TGCGCCAGCAGCCGGTTTAACGGGGACAGGCGCTACACCTTC.

This clonotype was picked up many times. The chain links TRBV7-8 to TRBJ2-2; no reliable D call. CDR1 SGHVS and CDR2 FQNEAQ come from the germline V gene. Trimming took off 3 bases at V and 3 bases at J, with 8 bases between the two ends. There are 14 residues in the CDR3. Here the CDR3 reads CASSLDADTGELFF. The CDR3 nucleotides are TGTGCCAGCAGCTTGGACGCCGACACCGGGGAGCTGTTTTTT.

There are many counts of this clonotype. The V call is TRBV28, the J call TRBJ2-7, with D perhaps TRBD2 (6 bases). The CDR3 is 14 residues long. Germline V lookup: CDR1 MDHEN, CDR2 SYDVKM. The V gene lost 5 bases and the J gene lost 2 bases, with 13 bases spanning the gap. The CDR3 nucleotides are TGTGCCAGCAGTCCTCCGGGACTGGCCTACGAGCAGTACTTC. It is translated as CASSPPGLAYEQYF.

This clonotype was seen only a few times. The chain employs TRBV12-3 or TRBV12-4 and TRBJ2-2; 7 bases match TRBD1. CDR3 size: 15 residues. V shed 3 bases and J 1 base; nucleotides not matched to a gene: 2. The CDR3 spells CASSFRQGNTGELFF. The DNA of the CDR3 is TGTGCCAGCAGTTTTCGACAGGGGAACACCGGGGAGCTGTTTTTT.

The chain joins TRBV12-3 or TRBV12-4 to TRBJ2-7; D possibly corresponds to TRBD1 (6 bases). CDR3 length: 14 residues. V was clipped by 3 bases and J by 5 bases, with 14 bases between them. The DNA of the CDR3 is TGTGCCAGCAGTTTGACACAGGGAGTACACGAGCAGTACTTC. Protein: CASSLTQGVHEQYF.

This clonotype was observed at least ten times. The chain recombines TRBV5-4 with TRBJ2-7, with unresolved D. Trimming removed 3 bases at V and 4 bases at J, with 5 bases between. The CDR3 loop spans 11 amino acids. Germline assignment: CDR1 SGHNT and CDR2 YYREEE (reference sequence). The CDR3 is CASSSIYEQYF. The CDR3 DNA follows: TGTGCCAGCAGCTCCATATACGAGCAGTACTTC.

This clonotype was found many times. The CDR3 sequence: CASSLFIPYEQYF. The CDR3 bases are TGTGCCAGCAGTTTATTCATTCCCTACGAGCAGTACTTC. The rearrangement joins TRBV12-3 or TRBV12-4 to TRBJ2-7, with D hard to call. Trimming left V 2 bases short and J 2 bases short, with 7 bases between. The CDR3 totals 13 residues.

This clonotype was seen ten or more times. The rearrangement uses TRBV7-6 and TRBJ1-5; D ambiguous. This CDR3 has 13 residues. The V gene lost 2 bases and the J gene lost 4 bases, with 6 bases spanning the gap. Germline CDR1 and CDR2: SGHVS and FNYEAQ. The CDR3 coding sequence is TGTGCCAGCAGCTTACGCGGGAATCAGCCCCAGCATTTT. This translates into CASSLRGNQPQHF.

The V and J genes are TRBV6-6 and TRBJ2-7, with D possibly TRBD2 on 6 matching bases. This CDR3 region has 12 residues. Germline lookup yields CDR1 MNHNY and CDR2 SVGAGI (reference sequence). V was trimmed by 4 bases and J by 2 bases, leaving 6 bases between them. The CDR3 loop is CASSWGAYEQYF. CDR3 nucleotides: TGTGCCAGCAGTTGGGGGGCCTACGAGCAGTACTTC.

The chain recombines TRBV20-1 with TRBJ1-1; D possibly corresponds to TRBD1 (5 bases). Trimming left V 2 bases short and J 7 bases short, with 17 bases between. The CDR3 extends over 14 amino acids. The germline CDR1 and CDR2 sequences are DFQATT and SNEGSKA (reference sequence). CDR3 nucleotides: TGCAGTGCTAGACTCCCTAGGGGAGACATTGAAGCTTTCTTT. Translation: CSARLPRGDIEAFF.

This clonotype was counted ten times or more. This chain uses TRBV6-6 with TRBJ1-2; D may be TRBD1 (6 bases). Germline CDR1 is MNHNY and CDR2 is SVGAGI (reference sequence). The CDR3 spans 15 residues. V lost 5 bases and J lost 3, with 16 bases in between. This CDR3 reads CASSQRGARDYGYTF. CDR3 nucleotide sequence: TGTGCCAGCAGTCAGCGGGGGGCTAGGGACTATGGCTACACCTTC.

A note on this clonotype: This clone may be a read error of a much larger clone one base away. The chain couples TRBV5-6 to TRBJ2-7, with 9 positions matching TRBD1. The CDR3 is 14 residues long. CDR1 and CDR2 from the germline V gene are SGHDT and YYEEEE. The V segment lost 4 bases and the J segment 3 bases; nucleotides outside the gene matches: 5. The CDR3 loop is CASSAGTGHYEQYF. In DNA, the CDR3 is TGTGCCAGCAGCGCCGGGACAGGGCACTACGAGCAGTACTTC. The whole variable domain, remainder taken from reference TRBV5-6 and TRBJ2-7, is DAGVTQSPTHLIKTRGQQVTLRCSPKSGHDTVSWYQQALGQGPQFIFQYYEEEERQRGNFPDRFSGHQFPNYSSELNVNALLLGDSALYLCASSAGTGHYEQYFGPGTRLTVT.

This clonotype was observed at least ten times. The chain is built from TRBV7-6 and TRBJ2-3; D remains ambiguous. The CDR3 has 13 amino acids. Between the trimmed V and J ends, which lost 4 bases and 2 bases, there was a span of 7 bases. Germline loops: CDR1 SGHVS, CDR2 FNYEAQ. CDR3 region: CASSSENTDTQYF. The CDR3 DNA follows: TGTGCCAGCAGCTCTGAAAACACAGATACGCAGTATTTT.